This T cell receptor (beta chain) was retrieved from a study of human T cells and chemical hapten exposure. Looking at the study overall: For sensitization, 2% DPC was applied to a 2 cm by 2 cm patch of upper inner arm skin. The study enrolled mostly female patients with alopecia areata, totalis or universalis.

The table lists this clonotype with a few counts. Via MiXCR, TCRdb re-called the RACE reads, giving one row per CDR3 protein. This sample carries approximately 100,000 distinct CDR3 sequences, 9.5% to 12% of them seen once, and the ten largest clones take roughly 3.5%. Time point of the sample: patch test 1, 2 weeks after DPC sensitization. Treatment given: therapeutic diphenylcyclopropenone sensitization with weekly scalp DPC. The receptor's source is a woman between 35 and 50 years old with alopecia areata. Some clones in this sample may be carry-over from other donors' samples. The sample consisted of whole blood, taken in connection with sensitization to the hapten diphenylcyclopropenone (DPC).

The CDR3 is CASSFQTGSYNEQFF. The DNA for the CDR3 is TGTGCCAGCAGCTTCCAGACAGGATCTTACAATGAGCAGTTCTTC. The chain has TRBV7-6 and TRBJ2-1, with D possibly being TRBD1 (6 bases). From germline, CDR1 is SGHVS and CDR2 FNYEAQ. CDR3 length: 15 residues. Trimming took off 3 bases at V and 4 bases at J, with 13 bases between the two ends.